These 29 T cell receptor beta chains originate from one sample sequenced in a study of control samples from healthy donors and cancer patients. Some clones are missing from TCRdb's copy, which holds only in-frame ones; the method was immunoSEQ multiplex PCR. The sample includes 65,000 to 95,000 clones, around 87% of them seen just once. Sequencing was done on a sample of blood. Receptor source: a man between 50 and 59 years old in good health.

V is TRBV6-2 or TRBV6-3 and J is TRBJ2-1; 8 bases fit TRBD1. The CDR3 totals 15 residues. The trim removed 4 bases at V and 3 bases at J, leaving 5 bases unmatched. CDR1 and CDR2 from the germline V gene are MNHEY and SVGEGT. CDR3 coding DNA: TGTGCCAGCAGTTCGGACAGGGTTTTCTACAATGAGCAGTTCTTC. Its protein product is CASSSDRVFYNEQFF.

The V call is TRBV30, the J call TRBJ1-4; 10 nucleotides match TRBD1. V shed 1 base, J shed 5 bases, and the junction held 1 base outside the gene matches. The germline V gene has CDR1 GTSNPN and CDR2 SVGIG (reference sequence). The CDR3 sequence is 14 residues long. CDR3 amino acids: CAWSGTGGNEKLFF. Written as DNA, the CDR3 is TGTGCCTGGAGTGGGACAGGGGGGAATGAAAAACTGTTTTTT.

The V and J genes are TRBV5-1 and TRBJ2-7; 14 nucleotides line up with TRBD2. The trim removed 0 bases at V and 7 bases at J, leaving 12 bases unmatched. CDR1 is SGHRS, CDR2 YFSETQ, per germline. The CDR3 has 18 amino acids. The CDR3 is CASSLGPGLAGGRVEQYV. CDR3 in DNA: TGCGCCAGCAGCTTGGGCCCCGGACTAGCGGGGGGCCGGGTGGAGCAGTACGTC.

V and J are TRBV6-5 and TRBJ1-1; weak D call: TRBD1 (5 bases). Per the germline V gene, CDR1 is MNHEY and CDR2 is SVGAGI. CDR3 length: 11 amino acids. Trimming took 8 bases from V and 5 from J, leaving 9 bases between them. The CDR3 here is CASGGVTEAFF. CDR3 nucleotides: TGTGCCAGCGGGGGGGTAACTGAAGCTTTCTTT.

The chain employs TRBV2 and TRBJ2-7; D unclear. The CDR3 runs 13 residues. V gave up 4 bases and J gave up 0 bases, with 7 bases separating them. Germline CDR1 SNHLY, CDR2 FYNNEI. The CDR3 sequence: CASSGPNSYEQYF. Here the CDR3 DNA reads TGTGCCAGCAGTGGTCCAAACTCCTACGAGCAGTACTTC. The complete variable domain, with remaining parts taken from reference TRBV2 and TRBJ2-7, reads EPEVTQTPSHQVTQMGQEVILRCVPISNHLYFYWYRQILGQKVEFLVSFYNNEISEKSEIFDDQFSVERPDGSNFTLKIRSTKLEDSAMYFCASSGPNSYEQYFGPGTRLTVT.

This clone was detected a few times. The rearrangement links TRBV7-2 to TRBJ1-4, with 11 bases aligning to TRBD1. Germline CDR1 SGHTA, CDR2 FQGNSA. The CDR3 is 16 residues long. With V trimmed by 3 bases and J by 6 bases, 6 bases remained unmatched. The CDR3 loop reads CASSFRTGGGDEKLFF. CDR3 DNA: TGTGCCAGCAGCTTTCGGACAGGGGGCGGAGATGAAAAACTGTTTTTT.

This rearrangement joins TRBV6-5 to TRBJ1-3, with D possibly being TRBD1 (5 bases). The CDR3 has 15 residues. Germline V gene lookup returns CDR1 MNHEY and CDR2 SVGAGI. Trimming stripped 4 bases from V and 0 bases from J, with 10 bases between. This CDR3 is CASSWDGYSGNTIYF. The DNA of the CDR3 is TGTGCCAGCAGTTGGGACGGTTACTCTGGAAACACCATATATTTT.

The chain employs TRBV4-1 and TRBJ1-6; TRBD1 matches at 7 bases. Per germline, CDR1 MGHRA and CDR2 YSYEKL. V lost 5 bases and J lost 5; bases outside the gene matches: 6. This CDR3 is built from 15 residues. The CDR3: CASSYGTENNSPLHF. DNA of the CDR3: TGCGCCAGCAGCTACGGGACAGAGAATAATTCACCCCTCCACTTT.

This chain links TRBV29-1 with TRBJ1-1; D is uncertain. The germline CDR1 and CDR2 sequences are SQVTM and ANQGSEA. The V end lost 4 bases, the J end lost 7 bases, and 16 bases lay between the germline ends. This CDR3 region has 13 residues. CDR3 nucleotides: TGCAGCGTTGGAGGTGGAAGGTCAGTTGAAGCTTTCTTT. Amino acids: CSVGGGRSVEAFF.

The V call is TRBV7-6, the J call TRBJ2-6, with D hard to call. V was trimmed by 5 bases and J by 0 bases, leaving 8 bases between them. Germline V lookup: CDR1 SGHVS, CDR2 FNYEAQ. This CDR3 comprises 15 residues. The CDR3 DNA reads TGTGCCAGCAGCCCCATTTCCTCTGGGGCCAACGTCCTGACTTTC. Its translation: CASSPISSGANVLTF. The full variable domain, with the rest looked up from reference TRBV7-6 and TRBJ2-6, is GAGVSQSPRYKVTKRGQDVALRCDPISGHVSLYWYRQALGQGPEFLTYFNYEAQQDKSGLPNDRFSAERPEGSISTLTIQRTEQRDSAMYRCASSPISSGANVLTFGAGSRLTVL.

A few counts support this clone. The J gene is TRBJ1-1, the V gene TRBV5-4; D is ambiguous. Per germline, CDR1 SGHNT and CDR2 YYREEE (reference sequence). The CDR3 consists of 12 residues. Trimming removed 2 bases at V and 9 bases at J, with 11 bases between. Here the CDR3 reads CASSFPDGKAFF. CDR3 nucleotide sequence: TGTGCCAGCAGCTTCCCGGACGGAAAAGCTTTCTTT.

The chain links TRBV11-3 to TRBJ1-4; weak D call: TRBD1 (5 bases). Per the germline V gene, CDR1 is SGHNT and CDR2 is YENEEA. The V gene lost 5 bases and the J gene lost 5 bases, with 12 bases spanning the gap. The CDR3 consists of 14 residues. The chain's CDR3 is CASSPGIGNEKLFF. CDR3 sequence (DNA): TGTGCCAGCAGCCCAGGGATCGGCAATGAAAAACTGTTTTTT.

This chain connects TRBV2 to TRBJ2-2; TRBD1 matches at 9 bases. This CDR3 has 13 amino acids. Germline CDR1 reads SNHLY; CDR2 reads FYNNEI. Trimming at V came to 7 bases and at J to 7 bases, leaving 4 bases not matched to a gene. The CDR3 nucleotides read TGTGCCAGCACCGGGACAGGGAGCGGGGAGCTGTTTTTT. It specifies CASTGTGSGELFF.

This chain connects TRBV7-3 to TRBJ1-1; the D is unclear. Germline V CDR1 and CDR2: SGHTA, FQGTGA. Trimming took off 5 bases at V and 5 bases at J, with 24 bases between the two ends. CDR3 size: 17 residues. The CDR3: CASSLNGGLGRDTEAFF. The CDR3 region has the DNA TGTGCCAGCAGCCTCAACGGAGGGTTGGGAAGGGATACTGAAGCTTTCTTT.

V gene TRBV12-5 combines with J gene TRBJ1-1, with D perhaps TRBD1 (5 bases). The V end was cut by 1 base, the J end by 1 base, with 7 bases between. The length of the CDR3 is 14 residues. Germline V gene data show CDR1 as LGHNT and CDR2 as FRNRAP. The CDR3 sequence: CASGLDRKNTEAFF. CDR3 DNA: TGTGCTAGTGGTTTGGACAGGAAGAACACTGAAGCTTTCTTT.

The chain combines TRBV4-1 with TRBJ2-2; D is undetermined. The CDR3 consists of 14 residues. V gave up 4 bases and J gave up 2 bases, with 8 bases separating them. CDR1 and CDR2 (germline): MGHRA, YSYEKL. The CDR3 protein is CASSLQANTGELFF. The DNA for the CDR3 is TGCGCCAGCAGCCTCCAGGCCAACACCGGGGAGCTGTTTTTT.

This clone came up once. The chain joins TRBV7-2 to TRBJ1-1; D ambiguous. From germline, CDR1 is SGHTA and CDR2 FQGNSA. Trimming took 5 bases from V and 4 from J, leaving 17 bases between them. This CDR3 is 15 amino acids long. Here the CDR3 DNA reads TGTGCCAGCAGCCCTATCGGGAAGGCGGTCACTGAAGCTTTCTTT. Its translation: CASSPIGKAVTEAFF.

The chain is built from TRBV7-9 and TRBJ2-5; no clear D gene. CDR1 SEHNR and CDR2 FQNEAQ come from the germline V gene (reference sequence). Trimming cost V 2 bases and J 5 bases, with 12 bases left between them. The CDR3 extends over 14 amino acids. CDR3 coding DNA: TGTGCCAGCAGCTTAAGCTTGGGCCTTGAGACCCAGTACTTC. This gives the protein CASSLSLGLETQYF.

This rearrangement joins TRBV7-2 to TRBJ2-5; 10 nucleotides match TRBD1. Per the germline V gene, CDR1 is SGHTA and CDR2 is FQGNSA. The trim removed 7 bases at V and 5 bases at J, leaving 7 bases unmatched. The CDR3 has 14 amino acids. This CDR3 is CASNRDRGWETQYF. As DNA, the CDR3 is TGTGCCAGCAACCGGGACAGGGGATGGGAGACCCAGTACTTC.

V gene TRBV4-1 combines with J gene TRBJ2-7; a weak D match, TRBD1 (6 bases). The CDR3 has 16 residues. Germline V gene sequence: CDR1 MGHRA, CDR2 YSYEKL. V lost 0 bases and J lost 3, with 15 bases in between. The CDR3 loop is CASSQDPAGAYYEQYF. The CDR3 DNA sequence: TGCGCCAGCAGCCAAGACCCAGCAGGGGCGTACTACGAGCAGTACTTC.

This rearrangement joins TRBV19 to TRBJ1-2; D is uncertain. Trimming removed 3 bases from V and 5 bases from J, with 10 bases in between. The length of the CDR3 is 13 residues. Germline CDR1 is LNHDA and CDR2 is SQIVND (reference sequence). In nucleotides, the CDR3 is TGTGCCAGTAGTATTCTGGACTTATATGGCTACACCTTC. It codes for CASSILDLYGYTF.

The J gene is TRBJ2-1, the V gene TRBV14; 11 nucleotides line up with TRBD2. Per the germline V gene, CDR1 is SGHDN and CDR2 is FVKESK. The trim removed 0 bases at V and 8 bases at J, leaving 6 bases unmatched. CDR3 length equals 16 residues. The CDR3 nucleotides read TGTGCCAGCAGCCAAGATATTAGCGGGAGGGCCTATGAGCAGTTCTTC. Amino acid sequence: CASSQDISGRAYEQFF.

The CDR3 DNA reads TGTGCCAGCAGGAGAGGGGGGGTGGAAGATACGCAGTATTTT. Translated: CASRRGGVEDTQYF. The V and J genes are TRBV6-5 and TRBJ2-3; D possibly corresponds to TRBD2 (7 bases). This CDR3 comprises 14 residues. Germline values: CDR1 MNHEY, CDR2 SVGAGI. V gave up 6 bases and J gave up 5 bases, with 15 bases separating them.

The chain employs TRBV10-3 and TRBJ1-1; the D is unclear. The CDR3 extends over 13 amino acids. CDR1 is ENHRY and CDR2 is SYGVKD in the germline V gene. Trimming removed 7 bases at V and 6 bases at J, with 15 bases between. The CDR3 DNA is TGTGCCATCAAACTCGGTTTAAGTTCTGAAGCTTTCTTT. Protein sequence: CAIKLGLSSEAFF.

This rearrangement joins TRBV2 to TRBJ1-2, with 7 bases fitting TRBD1. Trimming cost V 6 bases and J 6 bases; bases outside gene matches: 10. The CDR3 is 14 amino acids. Germline V gene sequence: CDR1 SNHLY, CDR2 FYNNEI. CDR3: CASSVIDRVNGYTF. The DNA of the CDR3 is TGTGCCAGCAGCGTTATCGACAGGGTTAATGGCTACACCTTC.

This rearrangement joins TRBV10-3 to TRBJ1-2; possibly TRBD1 for D (5 bases). Trimming shortened V by 4 bases and J by 3 bases, and 15 bases separated the two germline ends. The CDR3 totals 15 residues. Germline CDR1 and CDR2: ENHRY and SYGVKD. The CDR3 DNA reads TGTGCCATCAGTGGGGGAACCCAGGGCTACTATGGCTACACCTTC. Its protein is CAISGGTQGYYGYTF.

The J gene is TRBJ2-1, the V gene TRBV5-1; a possible D gene is TRBD2 (6 bases). CDR3 size: 14 residues. CDR1 is SGHRS, CDR2 YFSETQ, per germline. Trimming left V 10 bases short and J 5 bases short, with 19 bases between. CDR3 in amino acids: CAGALGGIDNEQFF. The CDR3 nucleotides read TGCGCCGGGGCCCTCGGGGGAATCGACAATGAGCAGTTCTTC.

This sequence joins TRBV2 and TRBJ1-4; D might be TRBD1 (5 bases). Looked up from germline, CDR1 is SNHLY and CDR2 is FYNNEI. This CDR3 has 12 amino acids. Trimming took off 6 bases at V and 8 bases at J, with 10 bases between the two ends. The CDR3 coding sequence is TGTGCCAGCAGAGGCGACAGCGAAAAACTGTTTTTT. The encoded protein is CASRGDSEKLFF. Full variable domain (rest looked up from reference TRBV2 and TRBJ1-4): EPEVTQTPSHQVTQMGQEVILRCVPISNHLYFYWYRQILGQKVEFLVSFYNNEISEKSEIFDDQFSVERPDGSNFTLKIRSTKLEDSAMYFCASRGDSEKLFFGSGTQLSVL.

This chain connects TRBV25-1 to TRBJ1-5; 10 bases match TRBD1. CDR3 size: 14 residues. Trimming cost V 6 bases and J 5 bases; bases outside gene matches: 4. Germline V CDR1 and CDR2: MGHDK, SYGVNS. CDR3 residues: CASRLGQGYQPQHF. Here the CDR3 DNA reads TGTGCCAGCAGATTGGGACAGGGGTATCAGCCCCAGCATTTT.